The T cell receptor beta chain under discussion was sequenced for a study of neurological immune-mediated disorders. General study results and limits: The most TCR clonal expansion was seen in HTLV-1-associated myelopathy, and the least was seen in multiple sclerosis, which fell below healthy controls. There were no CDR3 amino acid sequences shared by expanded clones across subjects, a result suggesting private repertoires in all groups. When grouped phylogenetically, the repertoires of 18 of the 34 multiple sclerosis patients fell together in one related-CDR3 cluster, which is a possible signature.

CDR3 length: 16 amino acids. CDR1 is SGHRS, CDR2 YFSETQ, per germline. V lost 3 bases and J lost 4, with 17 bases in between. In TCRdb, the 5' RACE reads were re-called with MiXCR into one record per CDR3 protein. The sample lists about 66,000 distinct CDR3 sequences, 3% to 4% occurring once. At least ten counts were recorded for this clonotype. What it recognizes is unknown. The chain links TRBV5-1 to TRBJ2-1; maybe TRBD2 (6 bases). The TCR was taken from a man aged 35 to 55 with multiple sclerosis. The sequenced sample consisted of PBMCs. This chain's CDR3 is CASSSDGSNAYNEQFF. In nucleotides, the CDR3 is TGCGCCAGCAGCTCGGACGGGAGTAACGCTTACAATGAGCAGTTCTTC.